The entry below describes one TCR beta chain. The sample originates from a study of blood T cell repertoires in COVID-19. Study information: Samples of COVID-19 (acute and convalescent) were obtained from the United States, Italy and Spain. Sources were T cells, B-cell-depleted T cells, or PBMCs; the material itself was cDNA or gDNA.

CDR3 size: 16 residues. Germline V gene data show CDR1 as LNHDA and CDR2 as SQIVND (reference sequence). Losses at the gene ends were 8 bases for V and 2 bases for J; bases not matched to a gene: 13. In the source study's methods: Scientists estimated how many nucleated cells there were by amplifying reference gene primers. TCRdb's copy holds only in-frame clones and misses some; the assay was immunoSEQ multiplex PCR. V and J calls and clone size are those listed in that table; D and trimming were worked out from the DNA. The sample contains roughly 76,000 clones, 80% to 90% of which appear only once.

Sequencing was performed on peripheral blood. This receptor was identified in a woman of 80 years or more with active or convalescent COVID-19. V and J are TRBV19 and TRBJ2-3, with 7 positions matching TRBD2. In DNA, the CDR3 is TGTGCCAGTCCTCGGGTCCAGCGGGAACACACAGATACGCAGTATTTT. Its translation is CASPRVQREHTDTQYF.